A single TCR beta chain is shown here with its context. The antigen is not known. Trimming cost V 4 bases and J 5 bases; bases outside gene matches: 7. Germline values: CDR1 MNHEY, CDR2 SMNVEV (reference sequence). The CDR3 covers 14 residues. PCR was performed using 60 Vbeta and 13 Jbeta primers. Assay used: immunoSEQ multiplex PCR; TCRdb lists only in-frame clones, some missing. The repertoire table contains about 79,000 clones. These data are taken from a study of cytomegalovirus exposure and HLA in healthy donors. Study-level findings and limits: Most TCR sequences showed up rarely, but some public TCRs showed up in many donors. Accurate predictions that matched the HLA-A and HLA-B alleles of most subjects were reportedly made from TCR beta sequences. Overall, approximately 150 TCR beta chains were annotated as cytomegalovirus-associated. An analysis that was carried out later associated 15,000 to 20,000 TCR beta sequences with HLA alleles at 0.05 false discovery rate.

The sample consisted of PBMCs. The TCR was taken from a man in his thirties or forties in good health and CMV-seronegative. The chain joins TRBV27 to TRBJ1-2; 7 bases match TRBD1. CDR3 amino acids: CASSSQGMRYGYTF. CDR3 DNA sequence: TGTGCCAGCAGTTCACAGGGGATGAGGTATGGCTACACCTTC.